The source of this TCR beta chain is a study of blood T cells in healthy people across ages. Alongside a J-beta primer mix, a sample-barcoded 5' primer served in a second PCR lasting about 6 to 11 cycles. TCRdb itself ran the 5' RACE reads through MiXCR, one entry per CDR3 protein. The repertoire holds some 1.8 million distinct CDR3 sequences, approximately 40% seen once, with 20% to 25% in the top ten. This clonotype was observed a handful of times. This CDR3 is 13 amino acids long. The germline CDR1 and CDR2 sequences are LGHNT and FRNRAP. The chain links TRBV12-5 to TRBJ2-4; D gene unclear. The J call is uncertain, as TRBJ2-7 better fits the DNA end. This TCR was recovered from a human donor in good health. The source material was blood. The CDR3 bases are TGTGCTAGTGGTTTAGAGAATTCCTACGAGCAGTACTTC. Translation: CASGLENSYEQYF.